These T cell receptor beta chains were read from a single sample in a study of neurological immune-mediated disorders. TCRdb independently ran MiXCR on the 5' RACE reads; one entry per CDR3 protein. Altogether 67,000 or so distinct CDR3 sequences are present, approximately 15% being singletons, with the ten largest covering around 4.3%. Sequences were obtained from PBMCs. All receptors derive from a female donor with HTLV-1-associated myelopathy (HAM/TSP). CDR3s include the opening cysteine and the closing phenylalanine or tryptophan. A D gene is named only where the DNA matches it firmly. Not all rows give a size; the values are once, few, many and, for expanded clones, a class.

>many|TRBJ2-3|.|TRBV21-1
TGTGCCAGCAGCAGAGCAGACGGCACAGATACGCAGTATTTT
CASSRADGTDTQYF
>many|TRBJ2-7|TRBD1|TRBV6-6
TGTGCCAGCAGCGACAGGGGCTACGAGCAGTACTTC
CASSDRGYEQYF
>.|TRBJ2-7|.|TRBV5-1
TGCGCCAGCAGCTTAGGCTCAGGGTTCTACGAGCAGTACTTC
CASSLGSGFYEQYF
>many|TRBJ2-2|.|TRBV12-3/TRBV12-4
TGTGCCAGCAGTTTCCGGCAAACCGGGGAGCTGTTTTTT
CASSFRQTGELFF
>.|TRBJ1-1|.|TRBV10-2
TGCAACAGCAGTCACAGGGTGGGGTGCACTGAAGCTTTCTTT
CNSSHRVGCTEAFF
>many|TRBJ1-2|.|TRBV20-1
TGCAGTGCTAGGAAGCAAGTTTCGATCTTATACTATGGCTACACCTTC
CSARKQVSILYYGYTF
>many|TRBJ2-7|TRBD2|TRBV20-1
TGCAGTGCTACTCCCGGGGGGAGCTCCTACGAGCAGTACTTC
CSATPGGSSYEQYF
>medium-sized|TRBJ2-3|.|TRBV20-1
TGCAGTGCTACTAGAAGGTTGCGGACAGATACGCAGTATTTT
CSATRRLRTDTQYF
>.|TRBJ1-4|.|TRBV6-6
TGTGCCAGCACCGCCCGCTCGGGACCGAAGGAAAAACTGTTTTTT
CASTARSGPKEKLFF
>many|TRBJ2-5|.|TRBV10-3
TGTGCCATCAGCCCGGACAGCAGGACCCAGTACTTC
CAISPDSRTQYF
>many|TRBJ2-3|.|TRBV9
TGTGCCAGCAGCGTAACGGCAGGGAACACAGATACGCAGTATTTT
CASSVTAGNTDTQYF
>many|TRBJ2-4|.|TRBV7-9
TGTGCCAGCAGCTACCCCGGGTCTGCCAAAAACATTCAGTACTTC
CASSYPGSAKNIQYF
>many|TRBJ2-4|TRBD2|TRBV5-1
TGCGCCAGCAGCTTGGAAGGGACTAGAGGCAGCATTCAGTACTTC
CASSLEGTRGSIQYF
>many|TRBJ2-6|.|TRBV6-4
TGTGCCAGCAGGCCCTACAGCTCTGGGGCCAACGTCCTGACTTTC
CASRPYSSGANVLTF
>many|TRBJ1-2|.|TRBV5-1
TGCGCCAGCAGCTTTACCCCACAGGATTATGGCTACACCTTC
CASSFTPQDYGYTF
>many|TRBJ2-7|.|TRBV20-1
TGCAGTGCTAGAGTTTGGCAGAGCCCCGGCAGAGAGCAGTACTTC
CSARVWQSPGREQYF
>many|TRBJ1-2|TRBD1|TRBV7-9
TGTGCCAGCAGCCCGGACAGGGGGCAACATTTTGGCTACACCTTC
CASSPDRGQHFGYTF
>many|TRBJ2-1|.|TRBV7-9
TGTGCCAGCAGCCAACCCCACGAGACAGGCACCTCCTACAATGAGCAGTTCTTC
CASSQPHETGTSYNEQFF
>many|TRBJ2-7|.|TRBV28
TGTGCCAGCAGTCCCACGGGCCACGAGCAGTACTTC
CASSPTGHEQYF
>many|TRBJ1-2|.|TRBV3-1
TGTGCCAGCAGCCAAAGGGCTTTACATGGCTACACCTTC
CASSQRALHGYTF
>many|TRBJ1-1|TRBD1|TRBV5-1
TGCGCCAGCAGGGTCGAGGACAGGTTCACTGAAGCTTTCTTT
CASRVEDRFTEAFF
>many|TRBJ2-5|.|TRBV7-9
TGTGCCAGCAGCTTAGTGTCGGAGACCCAGTACTTC
CASSLVSETQYF
>many|TRBJ2-3|.|TRBV10-3
TGTGCCACCCGTGGGATGGGGATCAGAGATACGCAGTATTTT
CATRGMGIRDTQYF
>many|TRBJ2-2|TRBD1|TRBV20-1
TGCAGTGCTACGGGGACAGGGTCTTTAGGGGAGCTGTTTTTT
CSATGTGSLGELFF
>many|TRBJ1-3|TRBD1|TRBV28
TGTGCCAGCAGATCGGGACAGGGGGCTCCCACCATATATTTT
CASRSGQGAPTIYF
>many|TRBJ2-1|TRBD2|TRBV6-5
TGTGCCAGCAGTCGACTGACTAGCGGGGGAATTTACAATGAGCAGTTCTTC
CASSRLTSGGIYNEQFF
>many|TRBJ2-1|.|TRBV4-1
TGCGCCAGCAGCCTCCGCGGAGGGGAAACCTACAATGAGCAGTTCTTC
CASSLRGGETYNEQFF
>many|TRBJ2-7|.|TRBV10-3
TGTGCCATCAGTGAAACGCAATACGAGCAGTACTTC
CAISETQYEQYF
>many|TRBJ2-7|.|TRBV5-5
TGTGCCAGCAGCTTGGCCCCGGGCCCAACCTACGAGCAGTACTTC
CASSLAPGPTYEQYF
>medium-sized|TRBJ1-1|TRBD1|TRBV10-3
TGTGCCATCACCTTGGAGACAGGGGCTGAAGCTTTCTTT
CAITLETGAEAFF
>many|TRBJ1-6|TRBD1|TRBV7-9
TGTGCCAGCAGGTCTGACAGGGAAAATAATTCACCCCTCCACTTT
CASRSDRENNSPLHF
>.|TRBJ2-2|TRBD2|TRBV7-3
TGTGCCAGCAGCAGAAGCGGGGGGGCCCTCGGGGAGCTGTTTTTT
CASSRSGGALGELFF
>few|TRBJ2-5|.|TRBV5-1
TGCGCCAGCAGCTTGGACACAGGCGGGGAGACCCAGTACTTC
CASSLDTGGETQYF
>many|TRBJ2-2|.|TRBV10-3
TGTGCCATCAGTGAGACCGGACAGCGCGGGGAGCTGTTTTTT
CAISETGQRGELFF
>many|TRBJ2-3|.|TRBV5-1
TGCGCCAGCAAAAACACAGATACGCAGTATTTT
CASKNTDTQYF
>many|TRBJ2-7|TRBD1|TRBV28
TGTGCCAGCAGTTTACAGGACAGGGGGCGAGAGCAGTACTTC
CASSLQDRGREQYF
>many|TRBJ2-5|TRBD1|TRBV5-1
TGCGCCAGCAGCATTGAGGGACAGGCGGAGACCCAGTACTTC
CASSIEGQAETQYF
>many|TRBJ2-5|TRBD1|TRBV7-6
TGTGCCAGCAGCCGAGGGGGCGAACAAGAGACCCAGTACTTC
CASSRGGEQETQYF
>many|TRBJ2-1|TRBD2|TRBV28
TGTGCGACTAGCGGGGGGGCCGGGTACAATGAGCAGTTCTTC
CATSGGAGYNEQFF
>.|TRBJ2-1|TRBD1|TRBV14
TGTGCCAGCAGCCAAGTGGGGACAGGGACTTACAATGAGCAGTTCTTC
CASSQVGTGTYNEQFF
>many|TRBJ2-5|.|TRBV20-1
TGCAGTGCTAGGGGGGGCCAAGAGACCCAGTACTTC
CSARGGQETQYF
>many|TRBJ1-2|TRBD1|TRBV20-1
TGCAGTGCTCCTACATTGACCGGGACAGGGGTCTATGGCTACACCTTC
CSAPTLTGTGVYGYTF
>many|TRBJ1-5|.|TRBV5-1
TGCGCCAGCAGCCTAGGAGGTTTTAATCAGCCCCAGCATTTT
CASSLGGFNQPQHF
>many|TRBJ2-1|TRBD2|TRBV6-5
TGTGCCACCCATCGGGGGGGCGCGAACAATGAGCAGTTCTTC
CATHRGGANNEQFF
>many|TRBJ2-6|.|TRBV5-1
TGCGCCAGCAGCACCGACTCTGGGGCCAACGTCCTGACTTTC
CASSTDSGANVLTF
>many|TRBJ1-1|.|TRBV12-3/TRBV12-4
TGTGCCAGCAGTTTATGGGGTTTCACTGAAGCTTTCTTT
CASSLWGFTEAFF
>many|TRBJ1-2|.|TRBV27
TGTGCCAGCATGGCCCTGGGAGGCTACACCTTC
CASMALGGYTF
>many|TRBJ1-2|.|TRBV20-1
TGCAGTGCTAGAGAGGTGGGCATCTATGGCTACACCTTC
CSAREVGIYGYTF